This section outlines one TCR beta chain sequence together with its context. This receptor's antigen is unknown. No clone much larger than this one lies a single base away; base qualities are absent. The source of the sample is a study of blood T cells in healthy people across ages (dated by TCRdb to between 2014 and 2016). As for the study more broadly: In model experiments, template switching captured about one uniquely barcoded TCR beta cDNA molecule for every two T cells. The study measured age-related changes in TCR beta repertoire diversity using deep sequencing normalized with unique cDNA molecular identifiers. Four age groups were formed from the donors: young (average approximately 17 years), middle-aged (roughly 38), aged (around 68) and long-lived (less than 85). To avoid experimental bias, donors of different ages were spread randomly across the sequencing lanes. Two additional independent replicas of 1 million unique cDNA reads from the same blood draw were analyzed for two donors (one aged 18 to 30 and one aged 80 or older).

The CDR3, from cysteine to phenylalanine, totals 19 residues. Just CDR3 DNA is preserved here, 57 bases in frame from base 1. Libraries were constructed by 5' RACE. Reads for this sample came from an Illumina HiSeq 2500. A second PCR of roughly 6 to 12 cycles was performed with a sample-barcoded 5' primer and a J-beta primer mix. A template-switch 5' adaptor carrying 12 random nucleotides introduced a unique molecular identifier onto each TCR beta cDNA molecule. At least 2.5 million CDR3-containing paired-end reads were obtained from each sample. First-strand cDNA was synthesized from all RNA with the Mint cDNA synthesis kit, primed by a TRBC-specific oligonucleotide. Following uracil-DNA glycosylase treatment, a first 18-cycle PCR with universal primers M1SS and BC2_uni_R was performed on all cDNA. The authors' analysis ran thus. For normalization, 1 million high-quality reads were randomly selected from each sample, with every read carrying a distinct molecular identifier. Reads with shared molecular identifiers were discarded instead of being binned into consensus sequences. MiTCR, with a Q25 quality threshold and the strictest error-elimination algorithm, was used for CDR3 identification, clonotype clustering and error correction. A nonparametric unseen species model with Euler transformation was used to estimate a lower bound on total TCR beta diversity. The raw public reads went through TCRdb reprocessing: fastp at Q25, MiXCR clone calling, in-frame beta chains kept. Each entry merges the rows of one CDR3 protein and shows their most common DNA and genes. Here the V and J calls rest on TCRdb's processing, not on the authors' analysis. The sample has about 1.5 million distinct CDR3 sequences on record, roughly 43% of them singletons. The leading ten clones occupy under 5% of the sample.

General conclusions and limits of the study: As age increased, observed TCR beta diversity per million T cells dropped in a roughly linear way, and a significant reduction was already evident by age 40. Total diversity estimates from one million sequenced T cells were considered lower bounds and underestimates. A strong correlation was found between observed TCR beta diversity and the percentage of naive T cells measured by flow cytometry. Because the CMV infection status of the donors was unknown, age-related changes in expanded clonotypes may potentially have been confounded. Since profiling was done on bulk unsorted PBMCs, naive and antigen-experienced compartments could not be conclusively compared. The long-lived group showed more naive CD4+ T cells, fewer expanded clones and increased TCR diversity than the aged group, suggesting age selection.

The donors were 40 or so Caucasian individuals from Russia, aged 6 to 90 years, who were systemically healthy. Each donor gave roughly 9.5 milliliters of peripheral blood, collected into EDTA-treated Vacutainer tubes. Ficoll-Paque density-gradient centrifugation was used to isolate PBMCs, with at least 6 million obtained per sample. Trizol reagent was used to extract total RNA from the PBMCs, yielding at least 5 micrograms per sample. Naive CD45RAhigh/CD27high T cell percentages were measured by flow cytometry on a PBMC aliquot from every donor. Sample: blood. The chain was built from TRBV21-1 and TRBJ2-1; whether TRBD2, the table's D call, matches the DNA was not checked. TRBV21-1 is listed as a pseudogene. This TCR was recovered from a woman aged 18 to 35 in good health. For the CDR3, the sequence is CPSSKPKKTSGGAWNEQFF. The DNA sequence is TGTCCCAGCAGCAAACCCAAAAAAACTAGCGGGGGGGCATGGAATGAGCAGTTCTTC.